The source of this TCR beta chain is a study of T cell repertoires in ileal Crohn's disease. Whole-study context: About half received postoperative treatment, under 14 with thiopurines and some 19 anti-TNF.

Libraries were prepared by immunoSEQ multiplex PCR; TCRdb keeps only in-frame clonotypes and omits some of them. The sample has about 9,600 clones, approximately 82% seen once. The CDR3 sequence is 17 residues long. The chain combines TRBV21-1 with TRBJ1-5. TRBV21-1 is designated a pseudogene. This clonotype was obtained from an adult with Crohn's disease. The specimen sequenced was ileal tissue. Here the CDR3 reads CASSKYLATLAHQPQHF. The CDR3 nucleotides are TGTGCCAGCAGCAAATATCTAGCTACATTGGCTCATCAGCCCCAGCATTTT.